This T cell receptor beta chain was captured by sequencing in a study of vaccination and CD4 T cells after COVID-19. Turning to the study itself: Sampling that followed vaccination took place a median approximately 76 days after dose two, within a range of 14 to 241.

Trimming removed 4 bases at V and 3 bases at J, with 34 bases between. The CDR3 has 21 amino acids. Looked up from germline, CDR1 is MNHNS and CDR2 is SASEGT. Treatment reported: roughly 10-day PBMC culture with coronavirus spike peptide pools or control peptides (ViraFEST assay). Pre-COVID-19 pandemic sampling (2011-2018) yielded the unexposed donor's CD4+ T cells. IL-2 at 9.5 to 10 IU/ml and peptide pools at approximately 10 ug/ml were added to PBMCs cultured at about 2.2 million per well. The Oncomine TCR Beta short-read assay was applied to DNA of cultured CD4+ T cells. Genomic DNA was drawn out of CD4+ T cells grown in culture. TCRdb ran MiXCR on the PCR reads and lists one entry per CDR3 protein. This table holds 6,000 or so distinct CDR3 sequences, under 60% found once. To note about this clonotype: Its antigen is unidentified.

The sequence was collected from a human donor in good health. The sample was CD4+ T cells from blood, cultured in vitro. This chain uses TRBV6-1 with TRBJ2-7, with D possibly matching TRBD2 (6 bases). This chain's CDR3 is CASSGGGGTQLEMDFSYEQYF. CDR3 DNA: TGTGCCAGCAGTGGGGGCGGTGGGACTCAGCTCGAAATGGATTTTAGCTACGAGCAGTACTTC.